The rows below give T cell receptor beta chains drawn from one sample of a study of T cells in Graves' hyperthyroidism and ophthalmopathy. MiXCR was run by TCRdb on the multiplex PCR reads, yielding one entry per CDR3 protein. The table records some 620,000 distinct CDR3 sequences, roughly 15% of them present only once. The source material was blood. The receptor set was obtained from a woman aged 30 to 39 with Graves' hyperthyroidism. The conserved cysteine and the conserved F or W are not part of the CDR3 here. Fields, in order: J gene, V gene, CDR3 protein.

J: TRBJ2-7; V: TRBV20-1; CDR3: SARFQGRYEQY
J: TRBJ2-7; V: TRBV6-2/TRBV6-3; CDR3: ASSTNWDSGVRGLGKQY
J: TRBJ2-3; V: TRBV7-9; CDR3: ASSPPTSGTSDTQY
J: TRBJ2-4; V: TRBV27; CDR3: ASISGDIQY
J: TRBJ2-1; V: TRBV20-1; CDR3: SARAVLAGGGEQF
J: TRBJ1-1; V: TRBV7-2; CDR3: ASSSDKGRAF
J: TRBJ2-1; V: TRBV24-1; CDR3: ATSDHPGLANEQF
J: TRBJ2-7; V: TRBV9; CDR3: ASSPRDSRIGEQY
J: TRBJ1-4; V: TRBV5-6; CDR3: ASSVTGTANEKLF
J: TRBJ2-1; V: TRBV18; CDR3: ASSRGEGSYNEQF
J: TRBJ2-3; V: TRBV27; CDR3: ASSLDRLMTTDTQY
J: TRBJ2-7; V: TRBV28; CDR3: ASSRGRVPYEQY
J: TRBJ2-2; V: TRBV6-5; CDR3: ASSYPPTGEPF
J: TRBJ2-2; V: TRBV20-1; CDR3: SGQGNTGELF
J: TRBJ1-3; V: TRBV7-9; CDR3: VSTPTGTGNTIY
J: TRBJ1-1; V: TRBV15; CDR3: ATSRVQGRNTEAF
J: TRBJ2-6; V: TRBV27; CDR3: ASSVQGWYSGANVLT
J: TRBJ2-5; V: TRBV4-1; CDR3: ASSREPFQETQY
J: TRBJ2-2; V: TRBV11-2; CDR3: ASSIRGGGTGELF
J: TRBJ1-2; V: TRBV28; CDR3: ASSRDRDYT
J: TRBJ2-3; V: TRBV27; CDR3: ASSPRLVTDTQY
J: TRBJ1-1; V: TRBV28; CDR3: ASREGMNTEAF
J: TRBJ1-2; V: TRBV4-3; CDR3: ASSPRGLNYGYT
J: TRBJ2-1; V: TRBV20-1; CDR3: SARRRTNEQF
J: TRBJ2-2; V: TRBV3-2; CDR3: ASSQGSPRTSDYTGELF
J: TRBJ1-2; V: TRBV19; CDR3: ASSGYLTDRANYGYT
J: TRBJ2-7; V: TRBV5-1; CDR3: ASSGAGGPQQY